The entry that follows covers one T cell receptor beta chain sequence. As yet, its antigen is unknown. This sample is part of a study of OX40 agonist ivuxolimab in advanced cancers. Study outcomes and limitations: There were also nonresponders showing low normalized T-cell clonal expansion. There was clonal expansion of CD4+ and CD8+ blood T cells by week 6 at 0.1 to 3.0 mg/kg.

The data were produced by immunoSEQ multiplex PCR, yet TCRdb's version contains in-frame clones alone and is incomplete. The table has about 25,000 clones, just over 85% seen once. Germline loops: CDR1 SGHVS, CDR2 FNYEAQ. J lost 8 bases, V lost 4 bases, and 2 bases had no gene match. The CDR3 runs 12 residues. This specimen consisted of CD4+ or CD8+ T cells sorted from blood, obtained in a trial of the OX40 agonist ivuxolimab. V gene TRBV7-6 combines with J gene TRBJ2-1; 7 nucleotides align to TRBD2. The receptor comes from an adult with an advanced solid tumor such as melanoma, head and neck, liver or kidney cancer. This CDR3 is CASSWTRDEQFF. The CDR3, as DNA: TGTGCCAGCAGCTGGACTAGGGATGAGCAGTTCTTC.